Listed below are T cell receptor beta chains from one sample, sequenced in a study of siplizumab effects on memory and regulatory T cells. Profiled with immunoSEQ multiplex PCR; TCRdb holds only in-frame clones, not every one. The sample has more than 60,000 clones, 85% to 95% seen once. Sequencing used CD8+ T cells sorted from blood. These receptors originate from a human donor in good health. The CDR3 runs from the conserved cysteine through the conserved F or W. A D gene is named only where the DNA matches it firmly. Size tells how often a clone was seen (once, few, many) or the class of an expanded clone, and some rows leave it out.

clone size,D gene,J gene,V gene,CDR3 DNA,CDR3 protein
NA,TRBD1,TRBJ2-2,TRBV6-6,TGTGCCAGCAGCCCCAGGGGGCTCACCGGGGAGCTGTTTTTT,CASSPRGLTGELFF
NA,NA,TRBJ2-3,TRBV7-9,TGTGCCAGCAGCTTATCCCGACTCCTAGATACGCAGTATTTT,CASSLSRLLDTQYF
NA,TRBD2,TRBJ2-1,TRBV10-1,TGCGCCAGCAGTCCTGGGACTAGCCCAGAAGGCTCCTACAATGAGCAGTTCTTC,CASSPGTSPEGSYNEQFF
NA,TRBD1,TRBJ2-1,TRBV7-6,TGTGCCAGCAGCTCCGCACAGGGGGCGATCGTCAGTGAGCAGTTCTTC,CASSSAQGAIVSEQFF
NA,NA,TRBJ2-7,TRBV4-1,TGCGCCAGCAGCCAGCAGGACACCACCTACGAGCAGTACTTC,CASSQQDTTYEQYF
NA,NA,TRBJ1-1,TRBV9,TGTGCCAGCAGCGTAGGCTCTGCGGGCTGGGGAACTGAAGCTTTCTTT,CASSVGSAGWGTEAFF
NA,TRBD2,TRBJ2-3,TRBV6-4,TGTGCCAGCAGTCCGGCGGGGGTGTCTGATACGCAGTATTTT,CASSPAGVSDTQYF
NA,TRBD2,TRBJ2-5,TRBV7-7,TGTGCCAGCAGCTTAATCGGGGGGGAACAAGAGACCCAGTACTTC,CASSLIGGEQETQYF
NA,NA,TRBJ2-7,TRBV5-1,TGCGCCAGCAGCGCATGGTCAGGAGACGAGCAGTACTTC,CASSAWSGDEQYF
NA,TRBD1,TRBJ2-7,TRBV7-9,TGTGCCAGCAGCTTAGCGAGGACAGGGTTCTACGAGCAGTACTTC,CASSLARTGFYEQYF
NA,TRBD2,TRBJ2-7,TRBV4-3,TGCGCCAGCAGCCATGCCGTGCTAGCGGGGGCCTACTACGAGCAGTACTTC,CASSHAVLAGAYYEQYF
NA,NA,TRBJ2-5,TRBV9,TGTGCCAGCAGCGAAGAACATAACCAAGAGACCCAGTACTTC,CASSEEHNQETQYF
NA,TRBD1,TRBJ1-2,TRBV9,TGTGCCAGCAGCGCCGATTCCGGGACAGGGTATTATGGCTACACCTTC,CASSADSGTGYYGYTF
NA,TRBD2,TRBJ2-7,TRBV7-8,TGTGCCAGCGGCTTCCCCGGGACTAGCGGGGACCCTACAGAGCAGTACTTC,CASGFPGTSGDPTEQYF
NA,NA,TRBJ2-7,TRBV19,TGTGCCAGTAGTATATCCGGGTCCAATTCCTACGAGCAGTACTTC,CASSISGSNSYEQYF
NA,TRBD1,TRBJ1-2,TRBV7-9,TGTGCCAGCAGCTCTGCAACAGGGGGAGCTAACTATGGCTACACCTTC,CASSSATGGANYGYTF
few,NA,TRBJ2-7,TRBV6-5,TGTGCCAGCAGTTACGGGGCCGCGAACGAGCAGTACTTC,CASSYGAANEQYF
NA,TRBD1,TRBJ2-3,TRBV4-2,TGTGCCAGCAGCCAAGAGAGTGGAAGGGGGCGGACAGATACGCAGTATTTT,CASSQESGRGRTDTQYF
NA,NA,TRBJ2-2,TRBV19,TGTGCCAGTAGTATGGTGTCCCCTGCGGGGGAGCTGTTTTTT,CASSMVSPAGELFF
NA,NA,TRBJ1-5,TRBV6-1,TGTGCCAGCAGTGACTCTGGAGGGGGCAATCAGCCCCAGCATTTT,CASSDSGGGNQPQHF
NA,NA,TRBJ2-7,TRBV7-2,TGTGCCAGCAGCTCCGCTTTGACGGACTACGAGCAGTACTTC,CASSSALTDYEQYF
NA,NA,TRBJ1-4,TRBV28,TGTGCCAGCAGTCAAAGGACGCCGGGCGGATTCGAAAAACTGTTTTTT,CASSQRTPGGFEKLFF
NA,NA,TRBJ2-5,TRBV4-3,TGCGCCAGCAGCCACCTACTAGGAGAGACCCAGTACTTC,CASSHLLGETQYF
NA,TRBD2,TRBJ2-7,TRBV7-2,TGTGCCAGCAGCCTGGGACTAGCGGGGGGCTACGAGCAGTACTTC,CASSLGLAGGYEQYF
NA,NA,TRBJ1-6,TRBV4-1,TGCGCCAGCAGCCAAGAATCGGGTACCTCACCCCTCCACTTT,CASSQESGTSPLHF
NA,NA,TRBJ1-2,TRBV10-1,TGCGCCACCATAAACCTCCTGGGGGGTCATGGCTACACCTTC,CATINLLGGHGYTF
once,TRBD1,TRBJ2-7,TRBV7-9,TGTGCCAGCAGCCCAACAGGGGCGGCCTACGAGCAGTACTTC,CASSPTGAAYEQYF
NA,NA,TRBJ2-3,TRBV7-2,TGTGCCAGCAGCCCGGGACCATATGTCAGCACAGATACGCAGTATTTT,CASSPGPYVSTDTQYF
NA,TRBD2,TRBJ2-5,TRBV5-6,TGTGCCAGCAGCTTGGTACTAGCGGGGGGCTACGGGGCCCAGTACTTC,CASSLVLAGGYGAQYF
NA,NA,TRBJ1-5,TRBV19,TGTGCCAGTACCATCGGCTATCAGCCCCAGCATTTT,CASTIGYQPQHF
NA,NA,TRBJ1-6,TRBV5-4,TGTGCCAGCAGCTTGGGGGGCTCGCAGAATTCACCCCTCCACTTT,CASSLGGSQNSPLHF
once,NA,TRBJ2-3,TRBV9,TGTGCCAGCAGCGATGGGGCTAGCCCCACGTATACGCAGTATTTT,CASSDGASPTYTQYF
NA,TRBD1,TRBJ1-2,TRBV19,TGTGCCAGTAACCACGACAGGGAGCAAAACTATGGCTACACCTTC,CASNHDREQNYGYTF
NA,NA,TRBJ2-7,TRBV7-9,TGTGCCAGCAGCCCAGCTGGGCAGGGGACCTACGAGCAGTACTTC,CASSPAGQGTYEQYF
NA,NA,TRBJ2-4,TRBV4-1,TGCGCCAGCAAGGGACTGAAAAACATTCAGTACTTC,CASKGLKNIQYF
NA,NA,TRBJ1-5,TRBV19,TGTGCCAGTGAATGGGCCAATCAGCCCCAGCATTTT,CASEWANQPQHF
NA,NA,TRBJ2-7,TRBV4-3,TGCGCCAGCAGCCAAGAGAATTCGGAGCACGAGCAGTACTTC,CASSQENSEHEQYF
NA,TRBD2,TRBJ2-1,TRBV27,TGTGCCAGCAGTCCATTAGCGGGGACCTACAATGAGCAGTTCTTC,CASSPLAGTYNEQFF